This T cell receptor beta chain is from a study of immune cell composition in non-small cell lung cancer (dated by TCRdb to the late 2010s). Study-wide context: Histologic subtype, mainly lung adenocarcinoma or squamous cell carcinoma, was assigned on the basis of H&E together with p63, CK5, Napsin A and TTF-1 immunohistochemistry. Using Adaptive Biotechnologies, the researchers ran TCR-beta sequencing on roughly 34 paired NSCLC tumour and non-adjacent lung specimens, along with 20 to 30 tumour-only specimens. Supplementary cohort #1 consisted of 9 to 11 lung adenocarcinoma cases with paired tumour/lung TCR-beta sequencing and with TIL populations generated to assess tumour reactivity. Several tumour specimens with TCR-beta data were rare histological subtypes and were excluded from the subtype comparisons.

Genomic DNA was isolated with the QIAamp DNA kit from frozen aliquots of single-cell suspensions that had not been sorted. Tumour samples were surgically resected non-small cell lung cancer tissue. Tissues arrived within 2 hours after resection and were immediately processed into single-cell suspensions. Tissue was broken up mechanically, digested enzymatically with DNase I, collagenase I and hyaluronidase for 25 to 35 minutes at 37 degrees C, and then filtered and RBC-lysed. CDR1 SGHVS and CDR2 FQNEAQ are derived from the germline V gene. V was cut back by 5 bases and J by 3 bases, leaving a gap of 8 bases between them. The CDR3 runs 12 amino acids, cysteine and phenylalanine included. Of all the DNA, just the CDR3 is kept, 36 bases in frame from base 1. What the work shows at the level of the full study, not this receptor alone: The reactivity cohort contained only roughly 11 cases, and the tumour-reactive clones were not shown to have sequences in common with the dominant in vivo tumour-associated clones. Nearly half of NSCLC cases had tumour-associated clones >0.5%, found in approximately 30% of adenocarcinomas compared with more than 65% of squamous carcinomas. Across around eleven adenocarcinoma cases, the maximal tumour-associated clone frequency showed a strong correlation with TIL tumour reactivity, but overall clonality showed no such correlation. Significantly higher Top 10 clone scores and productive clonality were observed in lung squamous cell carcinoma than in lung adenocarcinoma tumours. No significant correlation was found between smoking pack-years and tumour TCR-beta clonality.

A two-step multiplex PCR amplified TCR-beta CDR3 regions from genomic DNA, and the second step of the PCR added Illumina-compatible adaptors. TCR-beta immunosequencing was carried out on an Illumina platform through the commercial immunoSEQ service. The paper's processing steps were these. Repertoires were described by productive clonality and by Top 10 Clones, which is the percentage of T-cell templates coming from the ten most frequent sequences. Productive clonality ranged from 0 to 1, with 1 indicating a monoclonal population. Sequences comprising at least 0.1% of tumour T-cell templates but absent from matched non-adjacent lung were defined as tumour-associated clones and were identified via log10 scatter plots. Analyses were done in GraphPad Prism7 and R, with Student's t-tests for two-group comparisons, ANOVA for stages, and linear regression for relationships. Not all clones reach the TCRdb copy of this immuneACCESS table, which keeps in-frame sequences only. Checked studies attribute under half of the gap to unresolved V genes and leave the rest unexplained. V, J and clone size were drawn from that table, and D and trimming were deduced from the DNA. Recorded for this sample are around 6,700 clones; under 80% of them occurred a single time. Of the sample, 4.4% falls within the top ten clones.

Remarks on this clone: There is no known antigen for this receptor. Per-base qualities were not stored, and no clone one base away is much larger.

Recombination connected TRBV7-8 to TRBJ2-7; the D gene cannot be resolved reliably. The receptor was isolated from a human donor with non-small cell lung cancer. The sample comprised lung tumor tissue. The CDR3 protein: CASSHEYYEQYF. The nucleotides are TGTGCCAGCAGCCACGAGTACTACGAGCAGTACTTC.